This passage covers 19 T cell receptor beta chains from one sample sequenced in a study of blood T cell repertoires in COVID-19. Generated by immunoSEQ multiplex PCR, the TCRdb table keeps only in-frame clones and is missing some. This table has 320,000 or so clones, approximately 91% appearing once. The sample taken for sequencing was PBMCs or T cells enriched from blood (not recorded which). These receptor sequences come from a man aged 55 to 69 who had recovered from COVID-19.

This clone is a singleton in its sample. The rearrangement uses TRBV5-6 and TRBJ2-1; 7 positions match TRBD1. The germline V gene encodes CDR1 SGHDT and CDR2 YYEEEE. The junction had 18 bases not matched to a gene; V was cut back by 6 bases and J by 0 bases. The CDR3 runs to 19 residues. Here the CDR3 reads CASNPTGSGTAASYNEQFF. As DNA, the CDR3 is TGTGCCAGCAATCCGACAGGGTCCGGCACTGCCGCCTCCTACAATGAGCAGTTCTTC.

J is TRBJ1-6 and V is TRBV7-2; tentatively, D is TRBD1 (5 bases). Trimming stripped 0 bases from V and 7 bases from J, with 10 bases between. Germline V lookup: CDR1 SGHTA, CDR2 FQGNSA. The CDR3 is 15 residues long. This CDR3 reads CASSLATALNSPLHF. CDR3 DNA: TGTGCCAGCAGCTTAGCGACAGCCCTGAATTCACCCCTCCACTTT.

The chain recombines TRBV21-1 with TRBJ1-5; the D segment call TRBD1 is taken from the table without a DNA check. TRBV21-1 is marked as a pseudogene. The CDR3 covers 13 residues. CDR3 sequence: CASSNRVKQPQHF. The CDR3 DNA follows: TGTGCCAGCAGCAACAGGGTAAAGCAGCCCCAGCATTTT.

This rearrangement joins TRBV2 to TRBJ2-5; TRBD2 matches 11 bases. The V gene's germline CDR1 is SNHLY and CDR2 FYNNEI. V dropped 5 bases and J dropped 4; count of bases not matched to a gene: 6. The CDR3 loop spans 15 amino acids. The CDR3: CASSILAGGIETQYF. The CDR3 coding sequence is TGTGCCAGCAGTATCCTAGCGGGAGGAATAGAGACCCAGTACTTC.

The V and J genes are TRBV9 and TRBJ2-3; 12 bases match TRBD2. Germline lookup yields CDR1 SGDLS and CDR2 YYNGEE. The CDR3 spans 16 residues. V was pared by 3 bases and J by 5 bases, with 7 bases of the junction left unmatched. The CDR3 DNA follows: TGTGCCAGCAGCGCCGGACTAGCGGGATTTTTAGATACGCAGTATTTT. Translating gives CASSAGLAGFLDTQYF.

V is TRBV12-3 or TRBV12-4 and J is TRBJ1-2; 9 bases line up with TRBD1. J was trimmed by 2 bases and V by 5 bases; bases with no gene match: 0. The CDR3 spans 13 residues. The CDR3 DNA follows: TGTGCCAGCAGTGGGACAGGGAACTATGGCTACACCTTC. Amino acid sequence: CASSGTGNYGYTF.

The chain uses TRBV21-1 and TRBJ2-7; the table's D call, TRBD2, was not checked against the DNA. TRBV21-1 is reported as a pseudogene. This CDR3 comprises 17 residues. In nucleotides, the CDR3 is TGTGCCAGCAGCAAAATTTATAACGGGAGGGCCGAGTACGAGCAGTACTTC. This translates into CASSKIYNGRAEYEQYF.

This clone has only a few counts. The CDR3 DNA reads TGTGCCACCTCGGGGGGGTGGGTCAATGAGCAGTTCTTC. Translated, it gives CATSGGWVNEQFF. The chain recombines TRBV24-1 with TRBJ2-1; 8 nucleotides line up with TRBD2. The length of the CDR3 is 13 residues. Per the germline V gene, CDR1 is KGHDR and CDR2 is SFDVKD. Losses at the gene ends were 9 bases for V and 6 bases for J; bases not matched to a gene: 6.

This chain uses TRBV19 with TRBJ2-1; 11 nucleotides line up with TRBD2. V lost 6 bases and J lost 9; bases outside the gene matches: 10. The germline CDR1 and CDR2 sequences are LNHDA and SQIVND (reference sequence). CDR3 length: 15 residues. CDR3 sequence reads: CASSSSGRARGEQFF. The CDR3 DNA reads as TGTGCCAGTAGCAGTAGCGGGAGGGCCCGCGGTGAGCAGTTCTTC.

V usage is TRBV3-1 (or the pseudogene TRBV3-2) and J usage is TRBJ1-3; TRBD1 might be the D (6 bases). The CDR3 runs to 16 residues. Deletions cut 7 bases from V and 2 bases from J, with 18 bases between. The germline CDR1 and CDR2 sequences are LGHDT and YNNKEL (reference sequence). In DNA form, the CDR3 reads TGTGCCAGCACCAGTAGCAGGGGCTATGCTGGAAACACCATATATTTT. It codes for CASTSSRGYAGNTIYF.

This clone appeared once. The V gene is TRBV6-5, the J gene TRBJ1-4, with 10 bases that match TRBD1. CDR1 and CDR2 from the germline V gene are MNHEY and SVGAGI. V was clipped by 5 bases and J by 7 bases; unmatched bases: 4. The CDR3 spans 14 residues. CDR3 sequence reads: CASSTGTGVEKLFF. CDR3 in DNA: TGTGCCAGCAGTACCGGGACAGGGGTTGAAAAACTGTTTTTT.

J is TRBJ2-3 and V is TRBV9; TRBD2 agrees at 7 bases. Losses at the gene ends were 0 bases for V and 4 bases for J; bases not matched to a gene: 8. Germline CDR1 reads SGDLS; CDR2 reads YYNGEE. This CDR3 region has 16 residues. The CDR3 nucleotides are TGTGCCAGCAGCGTAGGAGTGGGAGGGCCGTCAGATACGCAGTATTTT. Translated: CASSVGVGGPSDTQYF.

This sequence joins TRBV7-8 and TRBJ2-7, with 10 bases identical to TRBD1. Trimming removed 5 bases from V and 7 bases from J; junction bases left unmatched: 8. Germline CDR1 SGHVS, CDR2 FQNEAQ. The CDR3 runs to 14 residues. The CDR3 region is CASSRDRGRGEQYF. The CDR3 DNA follows: TGTGCCAGCAGCCGAGACAGGGGGCGAGGGGAGCAGTACTTC.

Concerning this clone: Because the CDR3's place on the DNA is in doubt, the DNA is left out and the CDR3 is given as listed by TCRdb. The V call is TRBV7-8, the J call TRBJ2-7; TRBD2, the D gene given by the table, was not confirmed from the DNA. Germline CDR1 reads SGHVS; CDR2 reads FQNEAQ. The CDR3 spans 17 amino acids, including both terminal residues. CDR3 region: CASSLDWASGTDYEQCF.

The rearrangement joins TRBV5-1 to TRBJ1-1; tentative D call: TRBD1 (6 bases). Germline V gives CDR1 SGHRS, CDR2 YFSETQ. Trimming removed 4 bases at V and 1 base at J, with 17 bases between. The CDR3 sequence is 16 residues long. CDR3 protein: CASSPTPGHKNTEAFF. CDR3 DNA sequence: TGCGCCAGCAGCCCAACTCCGGGACACAAGAACACTGAAGCTTTCTTT.

The chain carries TRBV7-3 and TRBJ1-1, with 7 bases fitting TRBD1. The ends lost 3 bases at V and 3 bases at J; junction bases unmatched: 1. The CDR3 runs 13 residues. Germline CDR1 SGHTA, CDR2 FQGTGA. DNA of the CDR3: TGTGCCAGCAGCTTTGACAGGGACACTGAAGCTTTCTTT. Protein product: CASSFDRDTEAFF.

V usage is TRBV6-2 or TRBV6-3 and J usage is TRBJ2-3; D call uncertain. Trimming took off 3 bases at V and 4 bases at J, with 5 bases between the two ends. The CDR3 consists of 12 residues. CDR1 and CDR2 (germline): MNHEY, SVGEGT. CDR3 coding DNA: TGTGCCAGCAGTTATATATCAGATACGCAGTATTTT. It is translated as CASSYISDTQYF.

The chain carries TRBV6-5 and TRBJ1-1, with 7 bases identical to TRBD1. V lost 6 bases, J lost 3 bases, and 4 bases stayed unmatched. CDR3 length: 13 residues. Germline lookup yields CDR1 MNHEY and CDR2 SVGAGI. This CDR3 reads CASRRDSYTEAFF. In DNA, the CDR3 is TGTGCCAGCAGGAGGGACAGCTACACTGAAGCTTTCTTT.

The rearrangement links TRBV27 to TRBJ2-7, with 8 bases identical to TRBD1. Germline V gives CDR1 MNHEY, CDR2 SMNVEV (reference sequence). CDR3 length equals 12 residues. The junction had 5 bases not matched to a gene; V was cut back by 9 bases and J by 4 bases. For the CDR3, the DNA is TGTGCCAGTCGACAGGGGACATACGAGCAGTACTTC. This sequence encodes CASRQGTYEQYF.